Following are 10 T cell receptor beta chains from one sample sequenced in a study of T cell changes during pregnancy in multiple sclerosis. Sequenced by immunoSEQ multiplex PCR; TCRdb stores in-frame clones only, minus some. The table has about 64,000 clones, 90% seen once; the top ten hold 5.5% to 7%. The sequencing used peripheral blood, collected in the third trimester of pregnancy. These receptors all stem from a female donor in good health, enrolled as a control in a pregnancy study.

V gene TRBV5-1 combines with J gene TRBJ2-1; 8 bases align to TRBD1. The germline CDR1 and CDR2 sequences are SGHRS and YFSETQ. V shed 4 bases and J 4 bases; nucleotides not matched to a gene: 13. This CDR3 contains 17 residues. The CDR3 nucleotides read TGCGCCAGCAGCCCCAAAAAACCGGGACAGGAGTACAATGAGCAGTTCTTC. Translating gives CASSPKKPGQEYNEQFF.

J is TRBJ1-2 and V is TRBV2; D is unresolved. CDR1 is SNHLY, CDR2 FYNNEI, per germline. The ends were cut back, 2 bases at V and 1 base at J, with 5 bases in the middle. The CDR3 loop spans 13 amino acids. The CDR3: CASSEQFNYGYTF. CDR3 coding DNA: TGTGCCAGCAGTGAACAGTTTAACTATGGCTACACCTTC.

The rearrangement uses TRBV27 and TRBJ1-3; D call uncertain. Trimming removed 4 bases at V and 4 bases at J, with 5 bases between. The length of the CDR3 is 12 residues. Looked up from germline, CDR1 is MNHEY and CDR2 is SMNVEV (reference sequence). The CDR3 sequence is CASSSIGNTIYF. As DNA, the CDR3 is TGTGCCAGCAGTTCCATCGGAAACACCATATATTTT.

The chain combines TRBV11-3 with TRBJ2-5, with 12 bases identical to TRBD1. Germline assignment: CDR1 SGHNT and CDR2 YENEEA. This CDR3 spans 17 amino acids. J lost 4 bases, V lost 7 bases, and 13 bases had no gene match. The CDR3 region has the DNA TGTGCCAGCACTAACCTGAACCGGGACAGGGGGCTAGAGACCCAGTACTTC. Encoded protein: CASTNLNRDRGLETQYF.

This chain connects TRBV30 to TRBJ1-4; the match to TRBD1 covers 7 bases. V trimming: 2 bases; J trimming: 4 bases; junction bases outside the gene matches: 4. CDR1 is GTSNPN and CDR2 is SVGIG in the germline V gene (reference sequence). CDR3 size: 14 residues. CDR3 coding DNA: TGTGCCTGGAGTACGGGACAGATTAATGAAAAACTGTTTTTT. The encoded protein is CAWSTGQINEKLFF.

The V and J genes are TRBV30 and TRBJ1-3, with D possibly TRBD1 on 5 matching bases. CDR1 and CDR2 (germline): GTSNPN, SVGIG (reference sequence). The CDR3 runs 13 residues. Trimming stripped 8 bases from V and 0 bases from J, with 11 bases between. DNA for the CDR3: TGTGCCCAGGGCAAAAGCTCTGGAAACACCATATATTTT. Its translation: CAQGKSSGNTIYF.

This clone has just a few counts. The chain has TRBV27 and TRBJ2-7; tentatively, D is TRBD1 (5 bases). CDR1 is MNHEY, CDR2 SMNVEV, per germline (reference sequence). The V and J ends lost 7 bases and 3 bases respectively, with 10 bases between them. The CDR3 is 12 amino acids. The CDR3 protein is CASKEQVYEQYF. CDR3 bases: TGTGCCAGCAAGGAACAGGTCTACGAGCAGTACTTC.

The table lists this clone with a count of one. The V call is TRBV21-1, the J call TRBJ2-2; no check of the table's D call, TRBD2, against the DNA was made. TRBV21-1 is assigned pseudogene status. CDR3 length equals 16 residues. CDR3 in DNA: TGTGCCAGCAGCAAAGGGAGCGGGGGGGCGACCGGGGAGCTGTTTTTT. It translates to CASSKGSGGATGELFF.

This clone has a handful of counts. This chain links TRBV30 with TRBJ1-1; 12 nucleotides align to TRBD1. This CDR3 has 15 amino acids. The V and J ends lost 2 bases and 9 bases, in that order; junction bases with no gene match: 10. Germline lookup yields CDR1 GTSNPN and CDR2 SVGIG (reference sequence). This CDR3 reads CAWSTLGQGAQKAFF. CDR3 nucleotides: TGTGCCTGGAGTACCCTGGGACAGGGGGCTCAAAAAGCTTTCTTT. Filled out from reference TRBV30 and TRBJ1-1, the complete variable domain reads SQTIHQWPATLVQPVGSPLSLECTVEGTSNPNLYWYRQAAGRGLQLLFYSVGIGQISSEVPQNLSASRPQDRQFILSSKKLLLSDSGFYLCAWSTLGQGAQKAFFGQGTRLTVV.

V usage is TRBV4-2 and J usage is TRBJ2-6; D might be TRBD2 (5 bases). The CDR3 runs to 19 residues. CDR1 is LGHNA and CDR2 is YNFKEQ in the germline V gene. Trimming took 1 base from V and 0 from J, leaving 16 bases between them. The DNA for the CDR3 is TGTGCCAGCAGCCAAGGCGAGGGCTATGCAAACTCTGGGGCCAACGTCCTGACTTTC. Amino acid sequence: CASSQGEGYANSGANVLTF.